This is a list of T cell receptor beta chains from one sample in a study of blood T cell repertoires in COVID-19. The method was immunoSEQ multiplex PCR; TCRdb's version includes in-frame clones alone and lacks a portion of them. The sample lists hundreds of thousands of clones, about 89% occurring once. The sample consisted of peripheral blood. The source is a woman aged 50 to 65 who had recovered from COVID-19. Each CDR3 is given with its conserved first and last residue. The D gene is left open where the match is weak. The listing skips clone size in some rows; elsewhere it reads once, few, many or a size class.

D: TRBD2; V: TRBV7-9; size: .; length: 14; J: TRBJ2-1; CDR3: CASRYRTSGNEQFF; DNA: TGTGCCAGCAGGTATAGGACTAGCGGAAATGAGCAGTTCTTC
D: .; V: TRBV7-3; size: few; length: 15; J: TRBJ2-1; CDR3: CASSLVSAGLNEQFF; DNA: TGTGCCAGCAGCTTAGTCTCGGCAGGGCTCAATGAGCAGTTCTTC
D: TRBD2; V: TRBV5-4; size: .; length: 18; J: TRBJ2-2; CDR3: CASSFGTSGGAATGELFF; DNA: TGTGCCAGCAGCTTCGGGACTAGCGGGGGGGCGGCCACCGGGGAGCTGTTTTTT
D: TRBD2; V: TRBV11-2; size: .; length: 13; J: TRBJ2-2; CDR3: CASSSPGGGELFF; DNA: TGTGCCAGCAGTAGCCCGGGGGGCGGGGAGCTGTTTTTT
D: TRBD2; V: TRBV10-1; size: few; length: 15; J: TRBJ2-3; CDR3: CASSGLAGSTDTQYF; DNA: TGCGCCTCCAGTGGGCTAGCGGGGTCCACAGATACGCAGTATTTT
D: .; V: TRBV6-1; size: few; length: 14; J: TRBJ2-7; CDR3: CASSESGASYEQYF; DNA: TGTGCCAGCAGTGAATCAGGCGCCTCCTACGAGCAGTACTTC
D: .; V: TRBV27; size: .; length: 15; J: TRBJ1-1; CDR3: CASSLFGNMNTEAFF; DNA: TGTGCCAGCAGTTTATTCGGGAACATGAACACTGAAGCTTTCTTT
D: TRBD2; V: TRBV5-1; size: .; length: 14; J: TRBJ2-1; CDR3: CASSLTSGSEEQFF; DNA: TGCGCCAGCAGCTTGACTAGCGGGAGTGAAGAGCAGTTCTTC
D: .; V: TRBV27; size: .; length: 13; J: TRBJ2-5; CDR3: CASSMDRQETQYF; DNA: TGTGCCAGCAGTATGGACAGACAAGAGACCCAGTACTTC
D: .; V: TRBV7-2; size: .; length: 13; J: TRBJ1-1; CDR3: CASSLSTGPEAFF; DNA: TGTGCCAGCAGCCTATCTACAGGGCCTGAAGCTTTCTTT
D: .; V: TRBV6-5; size: few; length: 12; J: TRBJ1-1; CDR3: CASKRGKAEAFF; DNA: TGTGCCAGCAAGAGGGGGAAGGCTGAAGCTTTCTTT